This T cell receptor (beta chain) was profiled in a study of patients and donors after allogeneic stem cell transplantation. TCRdb recomputed calls from the RT-PCR reads with MiXCR, one row per CDR3 protein. The sample shows about 150,000 distinct CDR3 sequences, about 24% of them seen only once. The sample consisted of blood, either unsorted or a sorted T cell fraction (not recorded which). The receptor was isolated from a human donor who was either an allogeneic HSCT recipient or a stem cell or donor lymphocyte infusion donor (not recorded which). It is not recorded whose cells these are; they may come from a transplant donor.

Written as DNA, the CDR3 is TGTGCCACCAGCAGAGATCTAACAGTACCGAACACTGAAGCTTTCTTT. Translated, it gives CATSRDLTVPNTEAFF. The chain uses TRBV15 and TRBJ1-1; D is uncertain. From germline, CDR1 is LNHNV and CDR2 YYDKDF (reference sequence). V gave up 0 bases and J gave up 1 base, with 12 bases separating them. The CDR3 loop spans 16 amino acids.